This TCR beta chain was sequenced in a study of identical twins. The V gene lost 2 bases and the J gene lost 3 bases, with 19 bases spanning the gap. CDR1 is LGHDT and CDR2 is YNNKEL in the germline V gene (reference sequence). The CDR3 contains 17 residues. This clonotype was counted a few times. TCRdb used MiXCR to reprocess the 5' RACE reads, holding one entry per CDR3 protein. Found here are approximately 210,000 distinct CDR3 sequences, around 15% of them singletons; the top ten hold 40%. These sequences were also reported in another study, on T cells expressing NK-cell markers. That work adds: CD3+CD56+NKG2C+, CD3+CD56+NKG2C- and CD3+CD56-NKG2C+ T cells, once sorted, supplied the TCR beta repertoires.

The V call is TRBV3-1, the J call TRBJ2-5, with D maybe TRBD2 (7 bases). The specimen was CD8+ T cells sorted from blood. The source is a woman aged 18-29 years in good health. The CDR3 DNA sequence: TGTGCCAGCAGCCAAATCGCTAGCGGAGGGGGAAAAGAGACCCAGTACTTC. It codes for CASSQIASGGGKETQYF.